This T cell receptor (beta chain) is drawn from a study of CD8 T cells in ankylosing spondylitis. Making the TCR beta libraries involved quantitative 5'-RACE with molecular barcodes. Using its own MiXCR run on the 5' RACE reads, TCRdb lists one record per CDR3 protein. The data hold 150,000 or so distinct CDR3 sequences, with roughly 10% observed a single time. Regarding this clonotype: No antigen is known for it.

Study-wide points: Within peripheral blood, clones linked to disease were CD8+ and relatively rare. Clones linked to disease were reported to show significant enrichment in matched ankylosing spondylitis synovial fluid. Seemingly distinctive of ankylosing spondylitis blood was a TCR beta motif formed by eight highly homologous variants.

V was shortened by 4 bases and J by 7 bases, with 18 bases between the two germline ends. There are 15 residues in the CDR3. Germline V lookup: CDR1 SGHNT, CDR2 YYREEE (reference sequence). This receptor was identified in a male donor with ankylosing spondylitis or in good health (not recorded which). The sample consisted of blood, either unsorted or a sorted T cell fraction (not recorded which). The chain has TRBV5-4 and TRBJ1-5, with D possibly matching TRBD1 (5 bases). CDR3 in DNA: TGTGCCAGCAGCCCTGACCAGGGAACGGAGCAGCCCCAGCATTTT. It yields the protein CASSPDQGTEQPQHF.